This T cell receptor (beta chain) came from a study of response to subunit inactivated influenza vaccine. Trimming left V 5 bases short and J 4 bases short, with 12 bases between. The V gene's germline CDR1 is MNHEY and CDR2 SVGAGI. The CDR3 runs 14 residues. This clonotype appeared a few times. Using its own MiXCR run on the RT-PCR reads, TCRdb lists one record per CDR3 protein. The sample holds about 570,000 distinct CDR3 sequences; around 11% are singletons and the top ten take 11%. These data were likewise used in another study, on T cells expressing NK-cell markers. That investigation notes: Making the TCR beta cDNA relied on 5'RACE template switching with UMIs. One of eight sequenced donors was HCMV-seronegative; the other seven were seropositive. It was still unclear whether expanded NKG2C+ T cell clones were HCMV specific.

Sample: PBMCs from blood, taken on the day of vaccination. This chain connects TRBV6-5 to TRBJ1-3, with TRBD1 as a possible D gene (5 bases). This TCR derives from a man aged 50 to 59 who received an inactivated influenza vaccine. The DNA for the CDR3 is TGTGCCAGCAGTAACGGGGCTGAAGGAAACACCATATATTTT. Protein sequence: CASSNGAEGNTIYF.